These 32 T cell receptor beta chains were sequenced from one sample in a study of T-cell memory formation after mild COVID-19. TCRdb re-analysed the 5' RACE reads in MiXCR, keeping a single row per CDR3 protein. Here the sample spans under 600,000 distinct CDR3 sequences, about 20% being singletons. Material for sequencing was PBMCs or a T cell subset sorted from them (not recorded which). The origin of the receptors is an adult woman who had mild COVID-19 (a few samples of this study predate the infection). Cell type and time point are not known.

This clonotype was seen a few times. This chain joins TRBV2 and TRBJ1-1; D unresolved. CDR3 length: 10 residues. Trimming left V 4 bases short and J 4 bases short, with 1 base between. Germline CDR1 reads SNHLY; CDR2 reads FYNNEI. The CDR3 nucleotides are TGTGCCAGCAGTGCCACTGAAGCTTTCTTT. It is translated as CASSATEAFF.

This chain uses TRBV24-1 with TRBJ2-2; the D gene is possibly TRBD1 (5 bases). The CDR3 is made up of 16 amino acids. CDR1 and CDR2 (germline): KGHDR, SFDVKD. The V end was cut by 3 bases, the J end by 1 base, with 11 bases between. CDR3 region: CATSDPRQMNTGELFF. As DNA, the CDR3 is TGTGCCACCAGTGATCCAAGACAGATGAACACCGGGGAGCTGTTTTTT.

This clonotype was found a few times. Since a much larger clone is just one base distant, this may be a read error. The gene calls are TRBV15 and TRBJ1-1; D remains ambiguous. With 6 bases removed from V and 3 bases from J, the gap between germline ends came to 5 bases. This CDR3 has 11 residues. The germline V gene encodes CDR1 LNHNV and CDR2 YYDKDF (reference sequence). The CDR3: CATSFDTEAFF. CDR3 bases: TGTGCCACCAGTTTTGACACTGAAGCTTTCTTT.

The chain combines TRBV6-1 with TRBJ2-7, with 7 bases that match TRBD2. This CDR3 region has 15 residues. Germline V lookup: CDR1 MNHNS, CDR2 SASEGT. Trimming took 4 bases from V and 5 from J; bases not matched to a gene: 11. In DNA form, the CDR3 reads TGTGCCAGCAGTGTTGGGGGGGTCTCGGCCCACGAGCAGTACTTC. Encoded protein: CASSVGGVSAHEQYF.

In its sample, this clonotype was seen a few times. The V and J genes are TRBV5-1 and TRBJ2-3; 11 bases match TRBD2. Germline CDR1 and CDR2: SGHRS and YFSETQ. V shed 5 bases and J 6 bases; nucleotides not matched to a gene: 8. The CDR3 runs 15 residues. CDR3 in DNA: TGCGCCAGCAGGATAGCGGGGGGGCCAAGGGATACGCAGTATTTT. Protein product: CASRIAGGPRDTQYF. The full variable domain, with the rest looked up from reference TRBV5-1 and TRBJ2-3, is KAGVTQTPRYLIKTRGQQVTLSCSPISGHRSVSWYQQTPGQGLQFLFEYFSETQRNKGNFPGRFSGRQFSNSRSEMNVSTLELGDSALYLCASRIAGGPRDTQYFGPGTRLTVL.

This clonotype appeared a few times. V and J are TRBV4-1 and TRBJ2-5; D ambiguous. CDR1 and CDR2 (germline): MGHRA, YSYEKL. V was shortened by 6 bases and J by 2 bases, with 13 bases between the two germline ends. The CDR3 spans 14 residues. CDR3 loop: CASSGVGIQETQYF. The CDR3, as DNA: TGCGCCAGCAGTGGAGTGGGGATACAAGAGACCCAGTACTTC.

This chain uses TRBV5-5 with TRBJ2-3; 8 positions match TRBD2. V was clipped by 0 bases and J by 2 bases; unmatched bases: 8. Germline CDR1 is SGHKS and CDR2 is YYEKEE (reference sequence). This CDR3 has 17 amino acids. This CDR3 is CASSLEDRGGVTDTQYF. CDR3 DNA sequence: TGTGCCAGCAGCTTGGAAGACCGGGGGGGTGTCACAGATACGCAGTATTTT.

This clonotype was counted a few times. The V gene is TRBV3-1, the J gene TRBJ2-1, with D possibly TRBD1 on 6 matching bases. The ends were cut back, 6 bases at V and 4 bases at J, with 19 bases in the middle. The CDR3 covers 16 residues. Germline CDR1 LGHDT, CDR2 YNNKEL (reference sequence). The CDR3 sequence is CASRPRRGGEYNEQFF. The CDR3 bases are TGTGCCAGCAGGCCGAGGCGAGGGGGAGAGTACAATGAGCAGTTCTTC.

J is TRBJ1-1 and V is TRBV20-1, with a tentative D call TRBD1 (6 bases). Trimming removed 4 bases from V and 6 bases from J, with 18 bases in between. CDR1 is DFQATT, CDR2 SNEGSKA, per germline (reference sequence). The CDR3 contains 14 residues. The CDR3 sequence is CSANGGAGSAEAFF. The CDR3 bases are TGCAGTGCTAACGGGGGGGCCGGTAGCGCTGAAGCTTTCTTT.

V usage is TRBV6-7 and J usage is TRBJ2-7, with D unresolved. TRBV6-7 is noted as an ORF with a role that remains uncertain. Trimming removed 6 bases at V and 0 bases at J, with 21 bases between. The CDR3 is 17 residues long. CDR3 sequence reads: CASSRHRRHLSSYEQYF. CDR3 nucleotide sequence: TGTGCCAGCAGCAGACACCGGCGCCACTTGAGCTCCTACGAGCAGTACTTC.

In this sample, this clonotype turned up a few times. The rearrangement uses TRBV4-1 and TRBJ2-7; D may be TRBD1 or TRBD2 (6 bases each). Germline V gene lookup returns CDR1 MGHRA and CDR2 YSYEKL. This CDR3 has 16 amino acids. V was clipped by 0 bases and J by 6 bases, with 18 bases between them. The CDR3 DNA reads TGCGCCAGCAGCCAAGATGAGAGGGGGGTCGGGGCCGAGCAGTACTTC. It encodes CASSQDERGVGAEQYF.

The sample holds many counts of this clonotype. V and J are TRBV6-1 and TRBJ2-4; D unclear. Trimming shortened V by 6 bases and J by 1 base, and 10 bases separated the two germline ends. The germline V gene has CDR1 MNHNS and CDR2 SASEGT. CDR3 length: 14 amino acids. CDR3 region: CASRRNSAKNIQYF. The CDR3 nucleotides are TGTGCCAGCAGGAGAAACTCGGCCAAAAACATTCAGTACTTC.

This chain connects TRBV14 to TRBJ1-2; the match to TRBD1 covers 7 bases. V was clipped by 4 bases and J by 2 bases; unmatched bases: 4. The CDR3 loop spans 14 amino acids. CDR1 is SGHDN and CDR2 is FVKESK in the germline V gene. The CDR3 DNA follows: TGTGCCAGCAGCCTCAGGGGGAACAACTATGGCTACACCTTC. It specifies CASSLRGNNYGYTF.

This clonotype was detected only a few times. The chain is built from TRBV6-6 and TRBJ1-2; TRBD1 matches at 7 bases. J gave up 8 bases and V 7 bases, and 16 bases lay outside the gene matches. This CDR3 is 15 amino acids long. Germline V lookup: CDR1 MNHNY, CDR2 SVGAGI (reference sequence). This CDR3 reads CASKGTAPVGAGYTF. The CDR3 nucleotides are TGTGCCAGCAAGGGGACAGCCCCTGTAGGAGCCGGCTACACCTTC.

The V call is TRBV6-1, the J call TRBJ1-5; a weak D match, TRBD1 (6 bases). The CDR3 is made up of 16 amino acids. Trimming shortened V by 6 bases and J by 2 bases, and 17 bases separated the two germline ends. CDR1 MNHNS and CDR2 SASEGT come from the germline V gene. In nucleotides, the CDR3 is TGTGCCAGCAGCGACATAAGGGGGTCGGGCAATCAGCCCCAGCATTTT. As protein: CASSDIRGSGNQPQHF.

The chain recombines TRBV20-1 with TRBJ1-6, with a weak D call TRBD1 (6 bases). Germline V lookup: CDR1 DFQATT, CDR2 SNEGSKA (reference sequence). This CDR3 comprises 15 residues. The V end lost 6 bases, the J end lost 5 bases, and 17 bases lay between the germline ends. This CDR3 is CSAKRTGLDNSPLHF. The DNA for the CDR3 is TGCAGTGCCAAACGAACAGGGTTAGATAATTCACCCCTCCACTTT.

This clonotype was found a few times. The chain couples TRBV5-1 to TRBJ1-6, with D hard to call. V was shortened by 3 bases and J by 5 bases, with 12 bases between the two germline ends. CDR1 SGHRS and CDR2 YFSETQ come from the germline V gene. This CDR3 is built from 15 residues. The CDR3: CASSWNRADNSPLHF. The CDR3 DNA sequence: TGCGCCAGCAGCTGGAACCGGGCCGATAATTCACCCCTCCACTTT.

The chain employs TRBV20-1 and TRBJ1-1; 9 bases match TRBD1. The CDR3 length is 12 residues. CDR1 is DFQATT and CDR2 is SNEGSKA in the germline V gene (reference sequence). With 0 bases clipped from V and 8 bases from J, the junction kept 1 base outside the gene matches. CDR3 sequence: CSAREQGAEAFF. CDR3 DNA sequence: TGCAGTGCTAGAGAACAGGGGGCAGAAGCTTTCTTT.

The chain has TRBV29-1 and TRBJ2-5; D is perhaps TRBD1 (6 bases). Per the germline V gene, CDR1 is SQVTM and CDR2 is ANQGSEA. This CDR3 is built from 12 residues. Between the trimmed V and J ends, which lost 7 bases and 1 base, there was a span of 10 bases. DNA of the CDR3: TGCAGCGCCGGGACACCCCAAGAGACCCAGTACTTC. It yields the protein CSAGTPQETQYF.

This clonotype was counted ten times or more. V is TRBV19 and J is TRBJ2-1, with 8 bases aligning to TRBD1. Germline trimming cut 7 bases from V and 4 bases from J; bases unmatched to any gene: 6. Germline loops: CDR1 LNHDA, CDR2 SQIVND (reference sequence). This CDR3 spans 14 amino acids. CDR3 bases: TGTGCCAGTAATCCAGGGGGCTTTTACAATGAGCAGTTCTTC. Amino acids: CASNPGGFYNEQFF.

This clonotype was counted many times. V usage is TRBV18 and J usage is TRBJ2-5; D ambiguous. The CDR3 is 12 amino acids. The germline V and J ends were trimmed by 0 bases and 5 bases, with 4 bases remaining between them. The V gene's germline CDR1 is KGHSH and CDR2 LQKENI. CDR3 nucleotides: TGTGCCAGCTCACCACCGGAGGAGACCCAGTACTTC. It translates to CASSPPEETQYF.

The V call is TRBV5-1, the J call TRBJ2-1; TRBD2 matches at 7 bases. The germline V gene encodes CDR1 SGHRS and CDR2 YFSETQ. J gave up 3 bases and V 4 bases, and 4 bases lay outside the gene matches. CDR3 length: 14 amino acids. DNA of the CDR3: TGCGCCAGCAGCGTGGGGGGGATCTACAATGAGCAGTTCTTC. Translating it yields CASSVGGIYNEQFF. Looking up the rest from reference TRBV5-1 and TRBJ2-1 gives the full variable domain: KAGVTQTPRYLIKTRGQQVTLSCSPISGHRSVSWYQQTPGQGLQFLFEYFSETQRNKGNFPGRFSGRQFSNSRSEMNVSTLELGDSALYLCASSVGGIYNEQFFGPGTRLTVL.

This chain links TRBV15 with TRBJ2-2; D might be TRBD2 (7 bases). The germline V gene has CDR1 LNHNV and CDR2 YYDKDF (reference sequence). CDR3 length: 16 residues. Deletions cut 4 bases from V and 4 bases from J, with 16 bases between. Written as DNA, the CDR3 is TGTGCCACCAGCAAGATGGCGGGGGCCGCCACCGGGGAGCTGTTTTTT. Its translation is CATSKMAGAATGELFF. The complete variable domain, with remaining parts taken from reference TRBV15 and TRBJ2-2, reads DAMVIQNPRYQVTQFGKPVTLSCSQTLNHNVMYWYQQKSSQAPKLLFHYYDKDFNNEADTPDNFQSRRPNTSFCFLDIRSPGLGDTAMYLCATSKMAGAATGELFFGEGSRLTVL.

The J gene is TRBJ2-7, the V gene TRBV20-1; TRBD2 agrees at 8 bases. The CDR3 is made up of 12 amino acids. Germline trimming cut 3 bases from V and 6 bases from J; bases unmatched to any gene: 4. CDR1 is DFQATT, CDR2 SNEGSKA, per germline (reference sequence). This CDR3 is CSASGGASEQYF. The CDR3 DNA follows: TGCAGTGCTAGCGGGGGGGCCTCCGAGCAGTACTTC.

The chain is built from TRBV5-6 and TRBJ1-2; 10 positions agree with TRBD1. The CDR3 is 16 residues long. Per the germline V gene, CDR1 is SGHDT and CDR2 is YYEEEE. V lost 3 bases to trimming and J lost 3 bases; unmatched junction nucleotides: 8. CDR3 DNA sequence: TGTGCCAGCAGCTACAAATCCGGGACAGGGGACTATGGCTACACCTTC. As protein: CASSYKSGTGDYGYTF.

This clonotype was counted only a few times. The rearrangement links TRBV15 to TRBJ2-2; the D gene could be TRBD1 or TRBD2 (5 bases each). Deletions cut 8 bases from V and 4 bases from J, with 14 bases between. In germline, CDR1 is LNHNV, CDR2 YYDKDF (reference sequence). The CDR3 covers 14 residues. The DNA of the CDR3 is TGTGCCACCGAGAAAGGGGACGGCACCGGGGAGCTGTTTTTT. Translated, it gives CATEKGDGTGELFF.

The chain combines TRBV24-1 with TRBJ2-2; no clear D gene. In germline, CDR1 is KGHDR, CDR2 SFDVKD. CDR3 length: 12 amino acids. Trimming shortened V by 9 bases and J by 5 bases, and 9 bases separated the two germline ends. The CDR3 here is CATSSRTGELFF. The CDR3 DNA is TGTGCCACCTCGTCGCGAACCGGGGAGCTGTTTTTT.

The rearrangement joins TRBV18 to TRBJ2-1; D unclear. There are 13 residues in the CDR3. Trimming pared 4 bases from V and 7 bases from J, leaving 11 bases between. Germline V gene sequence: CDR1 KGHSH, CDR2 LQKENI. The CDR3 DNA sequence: TGTGCCAGCTCACTTACCTTAGGGAATGAGCAGTTCTTC. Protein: CASSLTLGNEQFF.

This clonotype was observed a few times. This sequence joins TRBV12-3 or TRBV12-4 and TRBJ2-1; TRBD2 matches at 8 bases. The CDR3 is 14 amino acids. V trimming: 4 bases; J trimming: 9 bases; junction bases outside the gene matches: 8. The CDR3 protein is CASSSDGGASEQFF. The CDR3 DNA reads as TGTGCCAGCAGTTCTGACGGGGGGGCAAGTGAGCAGTTCTTC.

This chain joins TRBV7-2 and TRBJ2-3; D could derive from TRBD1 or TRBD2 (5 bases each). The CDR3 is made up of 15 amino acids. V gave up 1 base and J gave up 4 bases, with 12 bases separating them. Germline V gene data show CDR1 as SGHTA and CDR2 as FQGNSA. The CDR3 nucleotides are TGTGCCAGCAGCTTAGGAGGGGCTAGTCCAGATACGCAGTATTTT. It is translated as CASSLGGASPDTQYF.

The DNA of the CDR3 is TGTGCCAGCAGCCGAGACAGGGGGCGCAGGAAACTGTTTTTT. This encodes CASSRDRGRRKLFF. The chain has TRBV7-2 and TRBJ1-4; 10 bases fit TRBD1. The trim removed 5 bases at V and 11 bases at J, leaving 8 bases unmatched. CDR1 is SGHTA, CDR2 FQGNSA, per germline. The CDR3 totals 14 residues.

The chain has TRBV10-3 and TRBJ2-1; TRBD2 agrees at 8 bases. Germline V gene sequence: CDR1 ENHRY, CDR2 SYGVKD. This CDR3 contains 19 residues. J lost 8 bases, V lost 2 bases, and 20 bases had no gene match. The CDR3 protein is CAISELSGGAGPNTYEQFF. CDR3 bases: TGTGCCATCAGTGAGCTGTCCGGGGGGGCCGGACCCAATACCTATGAGCAGTTCTTC.